This T cell receptor (beta chain) was identified in a study of blood T cell repertoires in COVID-19. Overall study: Sites in the United States, Italy and Spain provided acute and convalescent COVID-19 samples. T cells, B-cell-depleted T cells, or PBMCs provided the cDNA or gDNA that served as material.

In the authors' workflow: Estimation of nucleated cell counts relied on the amplification of reference gene primers. The data were produced by immunoSEQ multiplex PCR, yet TCRdb's version contains in-frame clones alone and is incomplete. D and trimming come from the DNA, and the V and J calls and clone size come from that table. Of about 170,000 clones in the sample, roughly 85% are singletons; the top ten hold approximately 4%. There are 14 residues in the CDR3. V lost 3 bases, J lost 5 bases, and 6 bases stayed unmatched. Per germline, CDR1 MNHNS and CDR2 SASEGT. Cohort 3 recovered donors had two negative PCRs, clearance, or symptom resolution.

This chain joins TRBV6-1 and TRBJ2-5; 7 nucleotides line up with TRBD1. Sequences were obtained from PBMCs or T cells enriched from blood (not recorded which). The TCR originated in a woman aged 45-60 years who had recovered from COVID-19. The CDR3 DNA follows: TGTGCCAGCAGTGAGCCGGGGACAGTGGAGACCCAGTACTTC. Its protein product is CASSEPGTVETQYF.